Listed here is a single T cell receptor (beta chain). Authors' methods: Quantification of nucleated cells was approximated via reference gene primer amplification. Produced via immunoSEQ multiplex PCR; TCRdb's table is partial and in-frame only. The D gene and trimming were derived from the DNA, and the V and J assignments and clone size from that table. Found here are approximately 74,000 clones, about 91% of them singletons; the top ten hold around 5%. This sample is drawn from a study of blood T cell repertoires in COVID-19. The overall study: The origin of the acute and convalescent COVID-19 samples was the United States, Italy and Spain. From T cells, B-cell-depleted T cells, or PBMCs came the material, which was cDNA or gDNA.

The sample consisted of peripheral blood. The source of this sequence is a woman aged 60-75 years with active COVID-19.

The CDR3 protein is CASGETSFAYEQYF. CDR3 DNA: TGTGCCAGCGGTGAGACTAGTTTTGCCTACGAGCAGTACTTC. This chain connects TRBV11-2 to TRBJ2-7; possibly TRBD2 for D (6 bases). Germline V CDR1 and CDR2: SGHAT, FQNNGV. This CDR3 is 14 amino acids long. The ends were cut back, 8 bases at V and 2 bases at J, with 16 bases in the middle.